The next 18 T cell receptor beta chains were all read from a single sample in a study of glioma-infiltrating T cells. The iRepertoire nested amplicon-rescue multiplex PCR amplified TCR alpha and beta CDR3s from RNA. TCRdb re-analysed the multiplex PCR reads in MiXCR, keeping a single row per CDR3 protein. This table holds a few hundred thousand distinct CDR3 sequences, roughly two fifths found once. Sequencing was performed on glioma tissue, nonneoplastic brain tissue, or PBMCs (not recorded which). These receptors were collected from a human donor with low-grade glioma or glioblastoma, undergoing nonglioma brain surgery, or in good health (not recorded which).

This clonotype came up many times. The chain couples TRBV6-1 to TRBJ1-1; 9 bases map to TRBD1. This CDR3 is 15 amino acids long. Germline CDR1 MNHNS, CDR2 SASEGT. With V trimmed by 3 bases and J by 4 bases, 6 bases remained unmatched. The CDR3 nucleotides are TGTGCCAGCAGTGACTTAGACAGGGGGAGCACTGAAGCTTTCTTT. As protein: CASSDLDRGSTEAFF.

This clonotype was observed many times. This chain links TRBV28 with TRBJ1-1; D is uncertain. Germline assignment: CDR1 MDHEN and CDR2 SYDVKM. V lost 9 bases to trimming and J lost 1 base, with 9 bases between them. The CDR3 runs to 12 residues. The CDR3 here is CASTQQNTEAFF. CDR3 DNA sequence: TGTGCCAGTACTCAGCAGAACACTGAAGCTTTCTTT.

With respect to this clonotype: Because the CDR3 is missing its conserved closing phenylalanine or tryptophan, this is likely a read error. The V and J genes are TRBV4-3 and TRBJ2-1; D might be TRBD2 (6 bases). This CDR3 is built from 16 residues. Germline V lookup: CDR1 LGHNA, CDR2 YSLEER. Trimming took 1 base from V and 10 from J, leaving 20 bases between them. CDR3 nucleotide sequence: TGCGCCAGCAGCCAAGCGTTCGGGACTCCCCTGGGAGAGCAGTTCTCC. It is translated as CASSQAFGTPLGEQFS.

A few counts support this clonotype. The CDR3 loop is CASSARSRQETQYF. The DNA for the CDR3 is TGTGCCAGCAGTGCCCGGAGCAGGCAAGAGACCCAGTACTTC. This chain connects TRBV2 to TRBJ2-5; D gene uncertain. The CDR3 consists of 14 residues. The germline V gene encodes CDR1 SNHLY and CDR2 FYNNEI. The germline V and J ends were trimmed by 4 bases and 2 bases, with 11 bases remaining between them.

V is TRBV27 and J is TRBJ2-2, with D possibly TRBD2 on 5 matching bases. V was cut by 2 bases and J by 4 bases, with 11 bases left in between. Germline V gives CDR1 MNHEY, CDR2 SMNVEV (reference sequence). CDR3 length equals 15 residues. Here the CDR3 reads CASSLGRGFTGELFF. The CDR3 nucleotides are TGTGCCAGCAGTTTAGGTCGGGGTTTCACCGGGGAGCTGTTTTTT.

This clonotype has ten or more counts. The V call is TRBV20-1, the J call TRBJ2-7; TRBD2 matches at 10 bases. Per the germline V gene, CDR1 is DFQATT and CDR2 is SNEGSKA (reference sequence). V shed 6 bases, J shed 4 bases, and the junction held 15 bases outside the gene matches. The CDR3 is 16 residues long. CDR3: CSAIPSAGGDPYEQYF. CDR3 DNA: TGCAGTGCCATACCTTCAGCGGGAGGGGATCCTTACGAGCAGTACTTC.

As concerns this clonotype: A much larger clone differs from this one at a single base, so this may be a read error. The chain is built from TRBV6-5 and TRBJ1-1; 9 bases agree with TRBD1. CDR1 and CDR2 (germline): MNHEY, SVGAGI. This CDR3 spans 14 amino acids. CDR3 residues: CASSLDRGGTKAFF. As DNA, the CDR3 is TGTGCCAGCAGTTTGGACAGGGGAGGCACTAAAGCTTTCTTT.

Comments on this clonotype: This could be a read error, since a much larger clone is one nucleotide away. This chain joins TRBV7-2 and TRBJ2-7; 8 nucleotides match TRBD2. The CDR3 totals 14 residues. The ends lost 7 bases at V and 6 bases at J; junction bases unmatched: 11. CDR1 SGHTA and CDR2 FQGNSA come from the germline V gene. CDR3 nucleotides: TGTGCCAGCATCCCGGGACTAGAGGCTTCCGAGCAGTACTTC. This gives the protein CASIPGLEASEQYF. The whole variable domain, filled in from reference TRBV7-2 and TRBJ2-7, reads GAGVSQSPSNKVTEKGKDVELRCDPISGHTALYWYRQSLGQGLEFLIYFQGNSAPDKSGLPSDRFSAERTGGSVSTLTIQRTQQEDSAVYLCASIPGLEASEQYFGPGTRLTVT.

This clonotype was observed many times. The V call is TRBV28, the J call TRBJ1-1; 7 bases fit TRBD1. Germline V gives CDR1 MDHEN, CDR2 SYDVKM. The junction had 11 bases not matched to a gene; V was cut back by 3 bases and J by 4 bases. CDR3 length equals 16 residues. CDR3 loop: CASSFLDRARGTEAFF. The CDR3, as DNA: TGTGCCAGCAGTTTCCTAGACAGGGCGCGAGGCACTGAAGCTTTCTTT.

V is TRBV10-3 and J is TRBJ2-7; 10 nucleotides match TRBD1. The V gene's germline CDR1 is ENHRY and CDR2 SYGVKD. Losses at the gene ends were 4 bases for V and 6 bases for J; bases not matched to a gene: 3. The CDR3 consists of 13 residues. CDR3 amino acids: CAISVRDRGEQYF. CDR3 sequence (DNA): TGTGCCATCAGTGTTAGGGACAGGGGCGAGCAGTACTTC.

Worth noting for this clonotype: A much larger clonotype is one base distant, so this may be a read error. The V call is TRBV27, the J call TRBJ2-2, with 7 nucleotides matching TRBD1. The CDR3 contains 14 residues. Per germline, CDR1 MNHEY and CDR2 SMNVEV (reference sequence). CDR3 amino acids: CTSRGFRNTGELFF. The CDR3 nucleotides read TGTACCAGCAGGGGGTTCAGAAACACCGGGGAGCTGTTTTTT.

The chain recombines TRBV7-2 with TRBJ1-2, with 10 nucleotides matching TRBD1. This CDR3 comprises 21 residues. The V segment lost 6 bases and the J segment 0 bases; nucleotides outside the gene matches: 22. From germline, CDR1 is SGHTA and CDR2 FQGNSA. CDR3 residues: CASSKPGQGPNLKGANYGYTF. The CDR3 nucleotides are TGTGCCAGCAGTAAACCGGGACAGGGGCCAAATTTGAAAGGTGCTAACTATGGCTACACCTTC.

Note on this clonotype: Sequence at one end of the junction differs from germline and may be a read error. V is TRBV27 and J is TRBJ2-1; the D is unclear. Germline CDR1 and CDR2: MNHEY and SMNVEV (reference sequence). The CDR3 spans 15 residues. CDR3 nucleotides: TGTGCCAGCAGTGCTCTTTGGAGCTCCTACGATGAGCAGTTCTTC. Translation: CASSALWSSYDEQFF.

This clonotype was seen at least ten times. V is TRBV10-3 and J is TRBJ2-1, with TRBD2 matching over 9 bases. Germline lookup yields CDR1 ENHRY and CDR2 SYGVKD. The CDR3 has 13 residues. V gave up 8 bases and J gave up 9 bases; unmatched junction bases: 8. The CDR3 loop is CAIGIAGAVEQFF. As DNA, the CDR3 is TGTGCCATCGGTATAGCGGGAGCTGTTGAGCAGTTCTTC.

V is TRBV27 and J is TRBJ2-1; D may be TRBD2 (5 bases). From germline, CDR1 is MNHEY and CDR2 SMNVEV (reference sequence). The V and J ends lost 6 bases and 7 bases respectively, with 16 bases between them. The CDR3 totals 14 residues. CDR3 sequence (DNA): TGTGCCAGCAGCCAGCGGATGGCGGAAAATGAGCAGTTCTTC. The encoded protein is CASSQRMAENEQFF.

With respect to this clonotype: A much larger clone lies a single base off, so this may be a read error. The chain uses TRBV7-2 and TRBJ1-1; the D is unclear. CDR1 and CDR2 (germline): SGHTA, FQGNSA. The CDR3 consists of 14 residues. The CDR3 nucleotides read TGTGCCAGCAGCTTAGGGAGCCTTAACATTGAAGCTTTCTTT. Translation gives CASSLGSLNIEAFF.

The table lists this clonotype with many counts. This rearrangement joins TRBV27 to TRBJ2-1, with D perhaps TRBD2 (6 bases). V dropped 3 bases and J dropped 16 bases, with 13 bases sitting between them. The V gene's germline CDR1 is MNHEY and CDR2 SMNVEV (reference sequence). The CDR3 loop spans 11 amino acids. The CDR3 loop reads CASSFGRERFF. The CDR3 coding sequence is TGTGCCAGCAGTTTCGGACGGGAGCGATTCTTC.

The chain recombines TRBV5-5 with TRBJ1-1; 11 positions agree with TRBD1. This CDR3 comprises 16 residues. CDR1 is SGHKS, CDR2 YYEKEE, per germline (reference sequence). V lost 4 bases, J lost 0 bases, and 5 bases stayed unmatched. Here the CDR3 DNA reads TGTGCCAGCAGCAAGGACAGGGGGCATATGAACACTGAAGCTTTCTTT. As protein: CASSKDRGHMNTEAFF.